This is a list of T cell receptor beta chains from one sample in a study of blood T cell repertoires in COVID-19. The assay was immunoSEQ multiplex PCR, and TCRdb's table has in-frame clones only and misses some. The repertoire holds about 140,000 clones, with approximately 90% as singletons. Sample: peripheral blood. The receptors here all came from a woman older than 75 with acute or convalescent COVID-19. The CDR3 runs from the conserved cysteine through the conserved F or W. D genes are given only for firm matches. Not all rows give a size; the values are once, few, many and, for expanded clones, a class.

>TRBJ2-1|17|TRBV19|.|TRBD2
CASSILHSGGIRNEQFF
TGTGCCAGTAGTATACTTCACAGCGGGGGGATTAGAAATGAGCAGTTCTTC
>TRBJ1-4|12|TRBV19|.|.
CASSRQDEKLFF
TGTGCCAGTAGCAGACAGGATGAAAAACTGTTTTTT
>TRBJ2-1|14|TRBV5-1|.|TRBD2
CASSLSGGANEQFF
TGCGCCAGCAGCTTGTCCGGGGGGGCAAATGAGCAGTTCTTC
>TRBJ1-5|13|TRBV27|.|TRBD1
CASRDRRNQPQHF
TGTGCCAGCCGGGACAGGAGGAATCAGCCCCAGCATTTT
>TRBJ1-1|17|TRBV4-2|.|.
CASSQAQVRAGNTEAFF
TGTGCCAGCAGCCAGGCACAGGTCAGGGCAGGGAACACTGAAGCTTTCTTT
>TRBJ1-2|14|TRBV5-5|.|TRBD1
CASNLFPGQDFWTF
TGTGCCAGCAACCTCTTCCCGGGACAGGATTTTTGGACCTTC
>TRBJ1-3|12|TRBV6-5|.|.
CAARDSGNTIYF
TGTGCAGCGCGAGACTCTGGAAACACCATATATTTT
>TRBJ1-5|15|TRBV7-2|.|TRBD1
CASSRTGTVNQPQHF
TGTGCCAGCAGCCGGACCGGGACAGTCAATCAGCCCCAGCATTTT
>TRBJ2-1|16|TRBV11-2|once|.
CASSGYTGTHGNEQFF
TGTGCCAGCAGCGGCTACACCGGGACACATGGCAATGAGCAGTTCTTC
>TRBJ1-1|15|TRBV19|few|.
CASSISGVQNTEAFF
TGTGCCAGTAGTATATCGGGGGTGCAGAACACTGAAGCTTTCTTT
>TRBJ2-1|16|TRBV10-3|.|TRBD2
CAISPGLGGGSDEQFF
TGTGCCATCAGCCCGGGACTAGGAGGAGGATCGGATGAGCAGTTCTTC
>TRBJ1-2|13|TRBV2|once|.
CASSVGRADGYTF
TGTGCCAGCAGTGTGGGCAGGGCAGATGGCTACACCTTC
>TRBJ1-6|14|TRBV6-5|.|TRBD1
CASRDRSDNSPLHF
TGTGCCAGCAGGGACAGGTCCGATAATTCACCCCTCCACTTT
>TRBJ1-1|16|TRBV19|.|.
CASSMRNSPRGTEAFF
TGTGCCAGTAGTATGCGAAACTCCCCTAGGGGCACTGAAGCTTTCTTT
>TRBJ1-6|15|TRBV5-5|medium-sized|.
CASSLLTGRNSPLHF
TGTGCCAGCAGCTTGCTAACAGGGCGTAATTCACCCCTCCACTTT
>TRBJ2-2|18|TRBV4-1|.|TRBD2
CASSQVGGAGWDTGELFF
TGCGCCAGCAGCCAAGTCGGGGGGGCCGGTTGGGACACCGGGGAGCTGTTTTTT
>TRBJ2-3|15|TRBV30|once|TRBD2
CAWSGGGYSTDTQYF
TGTGCCTGGAGCGGCGGGGGATATAGCACAGATACGCAGTATTTT
>TRBJ2-3|12|TRBV10-3|.|TRBD1
CASGQGPDTQYF
TGTGCCTCGGGACAGGGTCCAGATACGCAGTATTTT
>TRBJ1-5|17|TRBV10-2|.|TRBD1
CASRATRGTGGGQPQHF
TGCGCCAGCAGAGCCACTCGCGGGACAGGGGGCGGCCAGCCCCAGCATTTT
>TRBJ2-1|17|TRBV9|once|TRBD2
CASSVGSSGGDYNEQFF
TGTGCCAGCAGCGTAGGATCTAGCGGGGGCGACTACAATGAGCAGTTCTTC
>TRBJ2-7|16|TRBV28|.|TRBD2
CASSGRTSGGSYEQYF
TGTGCCAGCAGTGGCCGGACTAGCGGGGGCTCCTACGAGCAGTACTTC
>TRBJ1-1|17|TRBV9|.|TRBD1
CASSPGTGSRENTEAFF
TGTGCCAGCAGCCCAGGGACAGGTTCTAGAGAGAACACTGAAGCTTTCTTT
>TRBJ2-5|15|TRBV6-5|.|TRBD1
CASRVSGTGGETQYF
TGTGCCAGCAGGGTCTCCGGGACAGGGGGAGAGACCCAGTACTTC
>TRBJ1-4|12|TRBV2|.|TRBD1
CACNRGNEKLFF
TGTGCCTGCAACAGGGGTAATGAAAAACTGTTTTTT
>TRBJ2-1|17|TRBV7-2|.|TRBD2
CASSYSGGATSLNEQFF
TGTGCCAGCAGCTATAGCGGGGGGGCGACTTCGTTGAATGAGCAGTTCTTC
>TRBJ2-4|15|TRBV5-1|.|.
CASSLGGAAKNIQYF
TGCGCCAGCAGCTTGGGGGGCGCAGCCAAAAACATTCAGTACTTC
>TRBJ2-3|15|TRBV3-1/TRBV3-2|.|TRBD2
CASSQKGGPADTQYF
TGTGCCAGCAGCCAAAAGGGAGGGCCGGCAGATACGCAGTATTTT
>TRBJ2-3|17|TRBV21-1|.|.
CASSKGKGARFTDTQYF
TGTGCCAGCAGCAAAGGGAAGGGGGCGCGGTTCACAGATACGCAGTATTTT
>TRBJ1-1|13|TRBV5-1|.|TRBD1
CASSRTGDTEAFF
TGCGCCAGCAGCAGGACAGGGGATACTGAAGCTTTCTTT
>TRBJ1-4|15|TRBV5-1|.|.
CASSSWGATNEKLFF
TGCGCCAGCTCCTCTTGGGGGGCAACTAATGAAAAACTGTTTTTT